This entry lists 11 T cell receptor beta chains sequenced from one sample in a study of patients and donors after allogeneic stem cell transplantation. Using its own MiXCR run on the RT-PCR reads, TCRdb lists one record per CDR3 protein. The table includes hundreds of thousands of distinct CDR3 sequences, roughly 17% detected once. Sequencing input: blood, either unsorted or a sorted T cell fraction (not recorded which). These receptor sequences come from a human donor who was either an allogeneic HSCT recipient or a stem cell or donor lymphocyte infusion donor (not recorded which). It is not recorded whose cells these are; they may come from a transplant donor.

The rearrangement joins TRBV9 to TRBJ2-2; 8 nucleotides line up with TRBD1. Germline V gene sequence: CDR1 SGDLS, CDR2 YYNGEE. The CDR3 is 18 residues long. V lost 4 bases, J lost 1 base, and 12 bases stayed unmatched. The DNA of the CDR3 is TGTGCCAGCAGCCCCCGCTGGAGGGACAGGCGGAACACCGGGGAGCTGTTTTTT. The encoded protein is CASSPRWRDRRNTGELFF.

The sample holds a few counts of this clonotype. The chain links TRBV7-8 to TRBJ2-1; 7 nucleotides line up with TRBD1. CDR3 length: 17 amino acids. Per the germline V gene, CDR1 is SGHVS and CDR2 is FQNEAQ. V dropped 5 bases and J dropped 0; count of bases not matched to a gene: 10. DNA of the CDR3: TGTGCCAGCAGCGCATCGAGGGGGACAGTCTCCTACAATGAGCAGTTCTTC. It yields the protein CASSASRGTVSYNEQFF.

This clonotype was seen more than once but under ten times. The CDR3 region is CSVEDFSTGEGTPNEKLFF. DNA for the CDR3: TGCAGCGTTGAAGATTTTTCTACAGGGGAGGGGACACCTAATGAAAAACTGTTTTTT. The rearrangement joins TRBV29-1 to TRBJ1-4; the match to TRBD1 covers 7 bases. Trimming removed 0 bases from V and 3 bases from J; junction bases left unmatched: 16. The CDR3 has 19 residues. Germline V gene sequence: CDR1 SQVTM, CDR2 ANQGSEA.

In this sample, this clonotype turned up a few times. A read error may produce the germline difference seen at one junction end. The V call is TRBV25-1, the J call TRBJ1-2, with 7 bases aligning to TRBD1. The CDR3 consists of 14 residues. Germline CDR1 and CDR2: MGHDK and SYGVNS. CDR3 amino acids: CASSKYRDSYGYTF. In nucleotides, the CDR3 is TGTGCCAGCAGTAAATACAGGGACAGCTATGGCTACACCTTC.

This rearrangement joins TRBV6-1 to TRBJ2-5; D could derive from TRBD1 or TRBD2 (5 bases each). V lost 6 bases, J lost 5 bases, and 16 bases lay in between. The length of the CDR3 is 14 residues. CDR1 and CDR2 (germline): MNHNS, SASEGT. Here the CDR3 reads CASSSDYRRETQYF. The CDR3 bases are TGTGCCAGCAGCTCCGACTACAGGCGGGAGACCCAGTACTTC.

At least ten counts were recorded for this clonotype. The J gene is TRBJ1-2, the V gene TRBV4-1; no firm D call. This CDR3 contains 20 residues. Germline lookup yields CDR1 MGHRA and CDR2 YSYEKL. Trimming left V 0 bases short and J 1 base short, with 24 bases between. The CDR3 protein is CASSQDRSPRGKGDNYGYTF. CDR3 coding DNA: TGCGCCAGCAGCCAAGATAGGAGTCCCCGAGGAAAGGGCGATAACTATGGCTACACCTTC.

This clonotype was observed a handful of times. The chain couples TRBV3-1 to TRBJ1-1; unclear D gene. The V and J ends lost 1 base and 4 bases respectively, with 10 bases between them. The CDR3 sequence is 14 residues long. Germline V gene lookup returns CDR1 LGHDT and CDR2 YNNKEL (reference sequence). This CDR3 reads CASSQVGEGTEAFF. The DNA of the CDR3 is TGTGCCAGCAGCCAAGTCGGGGAGGGCACTGAAGCTTTCTTT.

This clonotype came up many times. J is TRBJ1-2 and V is TRBV12-3 or TRBV12-4; D unclear. V lost 6 bases, J lost 2 bases, and 7 bases lay in between. This CDR3 spans 12 amino acids. This CDR3 is CASSPKNYGYTF. Written as DNA, the CDR3 is TGTGCCAGCAGCCCGAAAAACTATGGCTACACCTTC.

The chain's CDR3 is CASTRDANYGYTF. The CDR3 bases are TGTGCCAGCACCAGGGACGCAAACTATGGCTACACCTTC. The genes are TRBV6-2 or TRBV6-3 and TRBJ1-2, with D possibly being TRBD1 (5 bases). Germline-derived CDR1 and CDR2 are MNHEY and SVGEGT. This CDR3 spans 13 amino acids. The germline V and J ends were trimmed by 7 bases and 2 bases, with 11 bases remaining between them.

There are a few counts of this clonotype. The chain uses TRBV10-3 and TRBJ2-3; 7 nucleotides agree with TRBD1. The germline V gene has CDR1 ENHRY and CDR2 SYGVKD. The CDR3 length is 15 residues. J was trimmed by 3 bases and V by 6 bases; bases with no gene match: 9. This chain's CDR3 is CAIRRRSGQTDTQYF. CDR3 bases: TGTGCCATCAGACGGAGGTCGGGACAGACAGATACGCAGTATTTT.

This clonotype has ten or more counts. This sequence joins TRBV6-1 and TRBJ2-1, with 11 bases aligning to TRBD2. Germline CDR1 MNHNS, CDR2 SASEGT. V was clipped by 8 bases and J by 4 bases; unmatched bases: 10. The CDR3 sequence is 16 residues long. CDR3 protein: CASLPPGLADYNEQFF. DNA for the CDR3: TGTGCCAGCCTCCCCCCGGGACTAGCGGATTACAATGAGCAGTTCTTC.